The present T cell receptor beta chain was sequenced within a study of response to subunit inactivated influenza vaccine. The CDR3 is 14 amino acids. From germline, CDR1 is ENHRY and CDR2 SYGVKD. Trimming shortened V by 10 bases and J by 2 bases, and 18 bases separated the two germline ends. Whole-study results and caveats: The authors suggested that every seasonal influenza vaccination recruits few new T cells.

This clonotype was found many times. Its antigen remains unknown. MiXCR, run by TCRdb on the RT-PCR reads, gives a single entry per CDR3 protein. In the table there are 600,000 to 850,000 distinct CDR3 sequences, approximately 15% of which are singletons. The starting material was PBMCs from blood, obtained approximately 15 days before vaccination. The chain employs TRBV10-3 and TRBJ2-7; D is perhaps TRBD1 (6 bases). This TCR was sampled from a man between 45 and 60 years old who received an inactivated influenza vaccine. The CDR3 bases are TGTGCCACCCGCCACCAGGGGCGAACCTACGAGCAGTACTTC. Amino acid sequence: CATRHQGRTYEQYF.